This record looks at one TCR beta chain sequence and its context. Its cognate antigen is unknown. Repertoires were generated with immunoSEQ multiplex PCR, while TCRdb's copy carries only in-frame clones and drops some. The sample lists 130,000 to 150,000 clones, 85% to 95% seen once, with about 1.9% in the top ten. CDR1 and CDR2 (germline): LGHNT, FRNRAP. The CDR3 runs 16 residues. J was trimmed by 5 bases and V by 0 bases; bases with no gene match: 9. The entry originates in a study of T cell responses to AZD1222 COVID-19 vaccine. Study at large: Recipients boosted at about 4 weeks or about 12 weeks are pooled. Whole-study findings and limits: None of the repertoires were sampled until the peak T cell response had passed.

Sequencing was performed on peripheral blood, taken on day 0 of AZD1222 vaccination. The chain couples TRBV12-5 to TRBJ2-7, with TRBD1 identical over 8 bases. The receptor's source is an adult in good health. CDR3 nucleotide sequence: TGTGCTAGTGGTTTGGTACTGGACAGGGACCACGACGAGCAGTACTTC. Translated: CASGLVLDRDHDEQYF.